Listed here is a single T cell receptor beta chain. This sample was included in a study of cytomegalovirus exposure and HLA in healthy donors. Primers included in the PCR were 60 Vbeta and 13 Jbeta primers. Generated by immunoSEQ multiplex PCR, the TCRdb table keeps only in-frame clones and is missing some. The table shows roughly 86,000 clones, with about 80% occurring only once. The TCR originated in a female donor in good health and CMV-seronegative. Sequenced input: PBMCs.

CDR3 DNA: TGCGCCAGCAGCCCCGCAGCGGAGACCGGGGAGCTGTTTTTT. Translating gives CASSPAAETGELFF. The chain has TRBV5-1 and TRBJ2-2, with D maybe TRBD2 (5 bases). Germline lookup yields CDR1 SGHRS and CDR2 YFSETQ. Trimming removed 4 bases at V and 5 bases at J, with 12 bases between. The CDR3 is 14 amino acids.